This is a list of T cell receptor beta chains from one sample in a study of tumor and adjacent non-tumor tissue in lung cancer. TCRdb reanalysed the multiplex PCR reads using MiXCR and keeps one entry per CDR3 protein. This table has roughly 75,000 distinct CDR3 sequences, around 74% appearing once. Sequencing was done on a sample of lung tumor tissue. The origin of the receptors is a woman between 50 and 59 years old with non-small cell lung cancer. Both conserved end residues are part of each CDR3. The D gene is left open where the match is weak.

cdr3_aa	d_call	v_call	j_call
CARKGSTDTQYF	.	TRBV7-9	TRBJ2-3
CASSLHGAGESPLHF	.	TRBV5-4	TRBJ1-6
CASSLRRQQETQYF	.	TRBV12-3/TRBV12-4	TRBJ2-5
CASSPNLGLAGRETQYF	TRBD2	TRBV5-1	TRBJ2-5
CASSNAPGYYNSPLHF	.	TRBV4-1	TRBJ1-6
CVSSFNGLTNQPQHF	.	TRBV11-2	TRBJ1-5
CASNLGGSYGYTF	.	TRBV5-1	TRBJ1-2
CAIRFGAMNTEAFF	.	TRBV5-1	TRBJ1-1
CVSCLAAYEQYF	.	TRBV11-2	TRBJ2-7
CGVEGSRAEDTQYF	.	TRBV29-1	TRBJ2-3
CSAETLGNPYQPQHF	.	TRBV20-1	TRBJ1-5
CASSSTGHIEQFF	TRBD1	TRBV5-6	TRBJ2-1
CASSQGSTGGVGQPQHF	TRBD1	TRBV4-1	TRBJ1-5
CASCLARGNNQPQHF	.	TRBV12-3/TRBV12-4	TRBJ1-5
CVSSEETSGSDEQYF	TRBD2	TRBV6-1	TRBJ2-7
CSVAGLARGSDEQFF	TRBD2	TRBV29-1	TRBJ2-1
CASSYQLHNGQFF	.	TRBV6-5	TRBJ2-1
CASALKKSTGELFF	.	TRBV4-2	TRBJ2-2
CANSQEGLAGDDRYEQYF	TRBD2	TRBV4-2	TRBJ2-7
CSADLAPVDEQFF	.	TRBV29-1	TRBJ2-1
CASNLGQTEQFF	.	TRBV12-3/TRBV12-4	TRBJ2-1
CESRRSISEGGADTQYF	.	TRBV4-2	TRBJ2-3
CASGWTDANYGYTF	.	TRBV6-2/TRBV6-3	TRBJ1-2
CSIGGGHDNIEAFF	.	TRBV29-1	TRBJ1-1
CASNPRVRAETQHF	.	TRBV11-2	TRBJ2-5
CASSYPRQEVVDTQYF	.	TRBV6-6	TRBJ2-3
CASSLDRVYGYIF	TRBD1	TRBV12-3/TRBV12-4	TRBJ1-2
CASSSRHLYNEQFF	.	TRBV28	TRBJ2-1